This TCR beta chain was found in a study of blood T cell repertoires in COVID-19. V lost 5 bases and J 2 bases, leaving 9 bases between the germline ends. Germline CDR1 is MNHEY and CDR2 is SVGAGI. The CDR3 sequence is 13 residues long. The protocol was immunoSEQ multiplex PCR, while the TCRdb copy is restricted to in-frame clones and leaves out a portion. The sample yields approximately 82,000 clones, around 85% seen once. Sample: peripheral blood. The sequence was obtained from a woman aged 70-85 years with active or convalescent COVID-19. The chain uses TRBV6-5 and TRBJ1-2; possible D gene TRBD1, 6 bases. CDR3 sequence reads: CASSPGGNYGYTF. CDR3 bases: TGTGCCAGCAGTCCTGGGGGCAACTATGGCTACACCTTC.